Listed here are 31 T cell receptor beta chains from one sample, sequenced in a study of T cell changes during pregnancy in multiple sclerosis. TCRdb's table, derived via immunoSEQ multiplex PCR, lists solely in-frame clones and lacks some. Of about 44,000 clones in the sample, 85% to 95% were seen once. This specimen was CD4+ T cells from peripheral blood mononuclear cells, taken in the third trimester of pregnancy. The receptors stem from a female donor with multiple sclerosis, enrolled in a pregnancy study.

The chain carries TRBV19 and TRBJ2-1, with 7 bases matching TRBD2. CDR3 size: 19 residues. The germline gives CDR1 LNHDA, CDR2 SQIVND (reference sequence). V gave up 2 bases and J gave up 4 bases; unmatched junction bases: 17. The DNA of the CDR3 is TGTGCCAGTAGTATATACCGCCGAGCGGGAATAGCTTCTTACAATGAGCAGTTCTTC. It specifies CASSIYRRAGIASYNEQFF.

This clone was seen a few times. The chain recombines TRBV18 with TRBJ2-3; no reliable D call. Trimming left V 4 bases short and J 1 base short, with 21 bases between. In germline, CDR1 is KGHSH, CDR2 LQKENI. CDR3 length: 18 amino acids. For the CDR3, the DNA is TGTGCCAGCTCACTCCTAAGTAGGAGTCGGTCAGGCACAGATACGCAGTATTTT. Protein sequence: CASSLLSRSRSGTDTQYF.

V is TRBV29-1 and J is TRBJ1-4; D perhaps matches TRBD1 (6 bases). This CDR3 contains 14 residues. The V and J ends lost 0 bases and 5 bases respectively, with 10 bases between them. Germline V gene data show CDR1 as SQVTM and CDR2 as ANQGSEA. The CDR3 nucleotides are TGCAGCGTTGAAGAACCGGGGACAAATGAAAAACTGTTTTTT. Translating it yields CSVEEPGTNEKLFF.

This chain's CDR3 is CASSGGQSTKTQYF. CDR3 sequence (DNA): TGTGCCAGCAGCGGGGGACAGTCGACGAAGACCCAGTACTTC. This chain connects TRBV27 to TRBJ2-5; D may be TRBD1 (7 bases). The CDR3 has 14 residues. CDR1 is MNHEY, CDR2 SMNVEV, per germline (reference sequence). The V and J ends lost 6 bases and 6 bases respectively, with 17 bases between them.

The J gene is TRBJ1-3, the V gene TRBV6-6; D ambiguous. Per the germline V gene, CDR1 is MNHNY and CDR2 is SVGAGI (reference sequence). The CDR3 is 16 residues long. V lost 6 bases and J 2 bases, leaving 17 bases between the germline ends. The CDR3 region is CASSTRRPSTGNTIYF. The CDR3, as DNA: TGTGCCAGCAGCACCCGACGACCTAGCACTGGAAACACCATATATTTT.

This clone showed up just once. This chain joins TRBV6-5 and TRBJ2-5, with D possibly matching TRBD2 (6 bases). CDR3 length: 11 residues. Germline V gene lookup returns CDR1 MNHEY and CDR2 SVGAGI. Trimming shortened V by 7 bases and J by 11 bases, and 14 bases separated the two germline ends. In nucleotides, the CDR3 is TGTGCCAGCACAGTCGGAGGGGAGCAGTACTTC. Amino acid sequence: CASTVGGEQYF.

The chain joins TRBV27 to TRBJ2-6; TRBD1 is a possible D gene (5 bases). Trimming shortened V by 1 base and J by 0 bases, and 10 bases separated the two germline ends. Germline CDR1 is MNHEY and CDR2 is SMNVEV (reference sequence). The CDR3 has 17 residues. The CDR3 here is CASSLLGQHSGANVLTF. As DNA, the CDR3 is TGTGCCAGCAGTTTATTGGGGCAGCACTCTGGGGCCAACGTCCTGACTTTC. Looking up the rest from reference TRBV27 and TRBJ2-6 gives the full variable domain: EAQVTQNPRYLITVTGKKLTVTCSQNMNHEYMSWYRQDPGLGLRQIYYSMNVEVTDKGDVPEGYKVSRKEKRNFPLILESPSPNQTSLYFCASSLLGQHSGANVLTFGAGSRLTVL.

The rearrangement uses TRBV9 and TRBJ2-6; 7 bases line up with TRBD2. With V trimmed by 2 bases and J by 0 bases, 5 bases remained unmatched. The CDR3 length is 17 residues. The germline V gene has CDR1 SGDLS and CDR2 YYNGEE. CDR3 sequence (DNA): TGTGCCAGCAGCGTCGGGGAGGGTCGCTCTGGGGCCAACGTCCTGACTTTC. This encodes CASSVGEGRSGANVLTF.

The chain recombines TRBV19 with TRBJ2-7; 8 bases align to TRBD1. The germline V gene has CDR1 LNHDA and CDR2 SQIVND (reference sequence). The CDR3 has 15 residues. With 5 bases clipped from V and 3 bases from J, the junction kept 9 bases outside the gene matches. CDR3 DNA sequence: TGTGCCAGTAGTCCAACCGGGACAGGCCGCTACGAGCAGTACTTC. Protein: CASSPTGTGRYEQYF.

A single count supports this clone. The rearrangement links TRBV6-1 to TRBJ1-1, with 8 positions matching TRBD1. CDR3 size: 13 residues. CDR1 is MNHNS, CDR2 SASEGT, per germline. J lost 4 bases, V lost 7 bases, and 5 bases had no gene match. As DNA, the CDR3 is TGTGCCAGCACCGCGACAGGGGCCACTGAAGCTTTCTTT. Its translation is CASTATGATEAFF.

The chain combines TRBV30 with TRBJ2-5; TRBD2 agrees at 10 bases. V lost 8 bases, J lost 4 bases, and 16 bases stayed unmatched. The CDR3 has 16 residues. CDR1 and CDR2 (germline): GTSNPN, SVGIG (reference sequence). In DNA, the CDR3 is TGTGCCGGCTCCGGACTAGCGGCTCTTAGGGGAGAGACCCAGTACTTC. The encoded protein is CAGSGLAALRGETQYF.

V and J are TRBV6-1 and TRBJ1-5; a possible D gene is TRBD1 (5 bases). Trimming took off 2 bases at V and 0 bases at J, with 11 bases between the two ends. From germline, CDR1 is MNHNS and CDR2 SASEGT. The CDR3 spans 16 residues. The CDR3 is CASSESTAYSNQPQHF. CDR3 in DNA: TGTGCCAGCAGTGAATCGACAGCCTATAGCAATCAGCCCCAGCATTTT.

This clone occurred a few times. The chain employs TRBV2 and TRBJ2-1; 15 nucleotides match TRBD2. Losses at the gene ends were 7 bases for V and 7 bases for J; bases not matched to a gene: 8. CDR1 and CDR2 from the germline V gene are SNHLY and FYNNEI. CDR3 length: 16 residues. CDR3 sequence reads: CASTRTSGRAINEQFF. The CDR3 coding sequence is TGTGCCAGCACCCGGACTAGCGGGAGGGCCATAAATGAGCAGTTCTTC.

The chain links TRBV9 to TRBJ2-5, with 8 bases matching TRBD2. The CDR3 runs 16 residues. Looked up from germline, CDR1 is SGDLS and CDR2 is YYNGEE. Trimming removed 2 bases from V and 1 base from J; junction bases left unmatched: 7. The CDR3, as DNA: TGTGCCAGCAGCGTTGGAACTAGCGGCTTCCAAGAGACCCAGTACTTC. This sequence encodes CASSVGTSGFQETQYF.

This chain joins TRBV7-9 and TRBJ1-3; unclear D gene. Germline lookup yields CDR1 SEHNR and CDR2 FQNEAQ (reference sequence). The CDR3 extends over 16 amino acids. Trimming shortened V by 6 bases and J by 1 base, and 16 bases separated the two germline ends. The CDR3 region is CASSHASLGSGNTIYF. The CDR3 DNA reads as TGTGCCAGCAGTCACGCTTCTCTAGGATCTGGAAACACCATATATTTT.

The chain couples TRBV6-9 to TRBJ1-2; D call uncertain. The germline V gene encodes CDR1 MNHGY and CDR2 SVAAGI. The CDR3 loop spans 15 amino acids. V gave up 3 bases and J gave up 8 bases, with 19 bases separating them. The CDR3 region is CASSYRRINNNGYTF. The DNA for the CDR3 is TGTGCCAGCAGTTACCGCAGGATAAACAACAACGGCTACACCTTC.

CDR3 sequence reads: CASGLAGGNEQFF. CDR3 nucleotides: TGTGCCAGTGGACTAGCGGGGGGCAATGAGCAGTTCTTC. This chain joins TRBV19 and TRBJ2-1, with 14 bases lining up with TRBD2. There are 13 residues in the CDR3. CDR1 and CDR2 (germline): LNHDA, SQIVND (reference sequence). Trimming at V came to 8 bases and at J to 6 bases, leaving 0 bases not matched to a gene.

V is TRBV4-3 and J is TRBJ2-1; the match to TRBD2 covers 9 bases. CDR3 size: 16 residues. Trimming removed 5 bases from V and 3 bases from J; junction bases left unmatched: 8. The V gene's germline CDR1 is LGHNA and CDR2 YSLEER. For the CDR3, the DNA is TGCGCCAGCAGCAGGTTAGCGGGAGATTTCTACAATGAGCAGTTCTTC. Translating gives CASSRLAGDFYNEQFF.

This chain uses TRBV29-1 with TRBJ2-2; tentative D call: TRBD1 (6 bases). In germline, CDR1 is SQVTM, CDR2 ANQGSEA. Trimming left V 4 bases short and J 6 bases short, with 12 bases between. This CDR3 spans 13 amino acids. As DNA, the CDR3 is TGCAGCGTTGGGGGGCGTCTCCCCGGGGAGCTGTTTTTT. It yields the protein CSVGGRLPGELFF.

V usage is TRBV7-2 and J usage is TRBJ1-2, with D uncertain. This CDR3 comprises 11 residues. CDR1 and CDR2 from the germline V gene are SGHTA and FQGNSA. The ends were cut back, 3 bases at V and 3 bases at J, with 2 bases in the middle. The CDR3 DNA follows: TGTGCCAGCAGCTTCGACTATGGCTACACCTTC. This translates into CASSFDYGYTF. Combining the CDR3 with reference TRBV7-2 and TRBJ1-2 gives the whole variable domain GAGVSQSPSNKVTEKGKDVELRCDPISGHTALYWYRQSLGQGLEFLIYFQGNSAPDKSGLPSDRFSAERTGGSVSTLTIQRTQQEDSAVYLCASSFDYGYTFGSGTRLTVV.

J is TRBJ1-1 and V is TRBV19; D ambiguous. Germline-derived CDR1 and CDR2 are LNHDA and SQIVND (reference sequence). The V and J ends lost 4 bases and 1 base respectively, with 10 bases between them. The CDR3 is 14 residues long. The CDR3 protein is CASSTQVRNTEAFF. The CDR3 nucleotides are TGTGCCAGTAGTACCCAGGTCCGGAACACTGAAGCTTTCTTT.

The rearrangement joins TRBV27 to TRBJ1-4; 11 bases map to TRBD1. This CDR3 is built from 16 residues. V dropped 4 bases and J dropped 8; count of bases not matched to a gene: 9. Looked up from germline, CDR1 is MNHEY and CDR2 is SMNVEV (reference sequence). The chain's CDR3 is CASSSRRGQGGEKLFF. The CDR3, as DNA: TGTGCCAGCAGTTCGAGGAGGGGACAGGGGGGGGAAAAACTGTTTTTT. Full variable domain (remainder filled in from reference TRBV27 and TRBJ1-4): EAQVTQNPRYLITVTGKKLTVTCSQNMNHEYMSWYRQDPGLGLRQIYYSMNVEVTDKGDVPEGYKVSRKEKRNFPLILESPSPNQTSLYFCASSSRRGQGGEKLFFGSGTQLSVL.

V and J are TRBV5-8 and TRBJ1-1; 7 nucleotides agree with TRBD1. V lost 0 bases to trimming and J lost 5 bases; unmatched junction nucleotides: 10. Germline CDR1 SGHTS, CDR2 YDEGEE. CDR3 length: 16 residues. The CDR3 is CASSLGTGAVRTEAFF. The CDR3, as DNA: TGTGCCAGCAGCTTGGGAACAGGGGCGGTTAGGACTGAAGCTTTCTTT.

The J gene is TRBJ1-3, the V gene TRBV6-6; D call uncertain. The CDR3 has 14 amino acids. V lost 6 bases to trimming and J lost 0 bases, with 9 bases between them. The germline V gene encodes CDR1 MNHNY and CDR2 SVGAGI (reference sequence). CDR3 bases: TGTGCCAGCAGCCTCGACAACTCTGGAAACACCATATATTTT. Translation: CASSLDNSGNTIYF.

This clone was seen once. This chain joins TRBV28 and TRBJ2-2; no clear D gene. Trimming shortened V by 5 bases and J by 7 bases, and 11 bases separated the two germline ends. This CDR3 contains 13 residues. CDR1 and CDR2 (germline): MDHEN, SYDVKM. Here the CDR3 reads CASSLLRNGELFF. In DNA, the CDR3 is TGTGCCAGCAGTCTCCTCAGGAACGGGGAGCTGTTTTTT.

The chain couples TRBV7-2 to TRBJ2-7, with TRBD1 as a possible D gene (6 bases). The CDR3 runs to 15 residues. V was cut by 3 bases and J by 3 bases, with 15 bases left in between. Germline V lookup: CDR1 SGHTA, CDR2 FQGNSA. The CDR3 loop reads CASSFDRTPFYEQYF. The DNA for the CDR3 is TGTGCCAGCAGCTTCGACAGGACCCCCTTCTACGAGCAGTACTTC.

The V call is TRBV27, the J call TRBJ2-7, with 11 nucleotides matching TRBD1. The germline V gene has CDR1 MNHEY and CDR2 SMNVEV (reference sequence). The V and J ends lost 5 bases and 3 bases, in that order; junction bases with no gene match: 6. CDR3 length: 15 amino acids. The chain's CDR3 is CASSRTGTGGYEQYF. The CDR3 DNA follows: TGTGCCAGCAGTCGCACCGGGACAGGGGGCTACGAGCAGTACTTC.

This clone was detected only once. This chain connects TRBV14 to TRBJ1-4; no definite D call. The ends were cut back, 1 base at V and 9 bases at J, with 6 bases in the middle. The germline gives CDR1 SGHDN, CDR2 FVKESK. This CDR3 spans 12 amino acids. The CDR3, as DNA: TGTGCCAGCAGCCAAGCCACTCAAAAACTGTTTTTT. It is translated as CASSQATQKLFF.

The chain links TRBV18 to TRBJ1-1; D possibly corresponds to TRBD1 (5 bases). V dropped 3 bases and J dropped 8 bases, with 10 bases sitting between them. This CDR3 spans 12 amino acids. The germline V gene encodes CDR1 KGHSH and CDR2 LQKENI. CDR3 residues: CASSPGLAEAFF. The CDR3 bases are TGTGCCAGCTCACCGGGACTGGCCGAAGCTTTCTTT.

The chain combines TRBV4-1 with TRBJ1-1; TRBD1 might be the D (5 bases). CDR1 is MGHRA and CDR2 is YSYEKL in the germline V gene. Trimming pared 7 bases from V and 1 base from J, leaving 13 bases between. The CDR3 has 14 amino acids. CDR3 region: CASTPTGQNTEAFF. The CDR3 DNA reads as TGCGCCAGCACCCCTACAGGACAGAACACTGAAGCTTTCTTT.

The chain carries TRBV7-2 and TRBJ2-3; D gene unclear. CDR1 and CDR2 (germline): SGHTA, FQGNSA. CDR3 length equals 14 residues. V lost 2 bases, J lost 5 bases, and 11 bases lay in between. The CDR3 spells CASSLMRIGDTQYF. The CDR3 bases are TGTGCCAGCAGCTTAATGCGAATCGGAGATACGCAGTATTTT. Complete variable domain (other parts from reference TRBV7-2 and TRBJ2-3): GAGVSQSPSNKVTEKGKDVELRCDPISGHTALYWYRQSLGQGLEFLIYFQGNSAPDKSGLPSDRFSAERTGGSVSTLTIQRTQQEDSAVYLCASSLMRIGDTQYFGPGTRLTVL.